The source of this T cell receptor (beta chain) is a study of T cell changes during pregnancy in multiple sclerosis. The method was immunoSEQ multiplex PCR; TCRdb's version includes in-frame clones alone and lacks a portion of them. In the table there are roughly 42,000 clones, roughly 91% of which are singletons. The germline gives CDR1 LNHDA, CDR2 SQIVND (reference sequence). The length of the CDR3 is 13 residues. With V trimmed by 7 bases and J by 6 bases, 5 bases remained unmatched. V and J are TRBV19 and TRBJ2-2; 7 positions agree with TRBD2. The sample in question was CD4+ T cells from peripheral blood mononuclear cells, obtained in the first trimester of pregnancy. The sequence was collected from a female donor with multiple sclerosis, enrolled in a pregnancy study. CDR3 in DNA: TGTGCCAGTAAGGCGGGAGTGGCCGGGGAGCTGTTTTTT. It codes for CASKAGVAGELFF.